These 24 T cell receptor beta chains were sequenced from one sample in a study of cytomegalovirus exposure and HLA in healthy donors. The PCR was carried out with 60 Vbeta primers and 13 Jbeta primers. This table comes from immunoSEQ multiplex PCR, and its TCRdb copy is limited to in-frame clones, with some not included. The top ten clones hold 4.5% to 5% of a sample with 150,000 to 200,000 clones, roughly three quarters of them seen once. The source material was PBMCs. The receptors stem from a man between 18 and 29 years old in good health and CMV-seropositive.

The V call is TRBV27, the J call TRBJ1-5, with D uncertain. This CDR3 has 13 residues. Germline CDR1 and CDR2: MNHEY and SMNVEV (reference sequence). V lost 6 bases and J 4 bases, leaving 10 bases between the germline ends. The CDR3 spells CASRKGRNQPQHF. The DNA of the CDR3 is TGTGCCAGCAGAAAAGGCAGGAATCAGCCCCAGCATTTT.

This chain uses TRBV5-1 with TRBJ2-1; no definite D call. V was clipped by 0 bases and J by 7 bases, with 5 bases between them. The germline gives CDR1 SGHRS, CDR2 YFSETQ. The CDR3 has 12 amino acids. In DNA form, the CDR3 reads TGCGCCAGCAGCTTGGGGGCGAATGAGCAGTTCTTC. This translates into CASSLGANEQFF.

CDR3 coding DNA: TGTGCCAGCAGCCAAGAAGGAGATTGGGGCTACACCTTC. Its translation is CASSQEGDWGYTF. This chain uses TRBV4-2 with TRBJ1-2; D gene ambiguous. This CDR3 has 13 residues. V lost 0 bases to trimming and J lost 8 bases, with 10 bases between them. The germline CDR1 and CDR2 sequences are LGHNA and YNFKEQ.

The chain joins TRBV25-1 to TRBJ2-7, with D possibly matching TRBD2 (6 bases). CDR1 is MGHDK, CDR2 SYGVNS, per germline. There are 15 residues in the CDR3. Trimming took off 3 bases at V and 5 bases at J, with 17 bases between the two ends. The CDR3 coding sequence is TGTGCCAGCAGTGAGCCTGGGGGAGGAGGCAACGAGCAGTACGTC. It is translated as CASSEPGGGGNEQYV.

The rearrangement links TRBV7-9 to TRBJ1-1; D is uncertain. V gave up 1 base and J gave up 7 bases, with 16 bases separating them. Germline V CDR1 and CDR2: SEHNR, FQNEAQ (reference sequence). The CDR3 runs to 15 residues. In nucleotides, the CDR3 is TGTGCCAGCAGCTTAGTGCCTGTAACGGTCTATGAAGCTTTCTTT. Translating it yields CASSLVPVTVYEAFF.

This clone turned up a few times. The genes are TRBV6-1 and TRBJ1-2, with no clear D. The CDR3 is made up of 15 amino acids. Germline lookup yields CDR1 MNHNS and CDR2 SASEGT. The germline V and J ends were trimmed by 0 bases and 0 bases, with 8 bases remaining between them. CDR3 protein: CASSEATNTNYGYTF. CDR3 coding DNA: TGTGCCAGCAGTGAAGCGACAAATACTAACTATGGCTACACCTTC.

This clone was counted between two and nine times. The V call is TRBV6-6, the J call TRBJ2-3; 9 positions agree with TRBD2. The CDR3 consists of 16 residues. CDR1 MNHNY and CDR2 SVGAGI come from the germline V gene (reference sequence). V gave up 2 bases and J gave up 0 bases; unmatched junction bases: 3. CDR3 region: CASSYASGVSTDTQYF. For the CDR3, the DNA is TGTGCCAGCAGTTACGCTAGCGGGGTTAGCACAGATACGCAGTATTTT.

The rearrangement uses TRBV2 and TRBJ2-7; 7 positions agree with TRBD2. CDR3 length: 13 residues. Unmatched junction bases numbered 3, after V lost 7 bases and J lost 0 bases. The germline V gene encodes CDR1 SNHLY and CDR2 FYNNEI. The CDR3 sequence is CASTWDYSYEQYV. The CDR3 DNA reads TGTGCCAGCACTTGGGACTACTCCTACGAGCAGTACGTC.

J is TRBJ2-1 and V is TRBV29-1; no clear D. The V gene's germline CDR1 is SQVTM and CDR2 ANQGSEA. V lost 5 bases and J lost 7, with 9 bases in between. The CDR3 sequence is 11 residues long. CDR3 sequence: CSVFDTNEQFF. The CDR3 nucleotides are TGCAGCGTTTTCGATACTAATGAGCAGTTCTTC.

In its sample, this clone was seen once. The chain links TRBV9 to TRBJ2-3, with D unresolved. There are 16 residues in the CDR3. V was pared by 3 bases and J by 2 bases, with 16 bases between. Germline V CDR1 and CDR2: SGDLS, YYNGEE. CDR3 coding DNA: TGTGCCAGCAGCGAACTCTCTAGAGATCCCACAGATACGCAGTATTTT. Encoded protein: CASSELSRDPTDTQYF.

The V call is TRBV5-1, the J call TRBJ1-2, with 10 bases aligning to TRBD1. This CDR3 comprises 15 residues. The ends lost 0 bases at V and 7 bases at J; junction bases unmatched: 6. CDR1 and CDR2 (germline): SGHRS, YFSETQ. CDR3 nucleotides: TGCGCCAGCAGCTTGGGACAGGGGGCGAGTATTGGCTACACCTTC. Its protein product is CASSLGQGASIGYTF.

With respect to this clone: Other DNA sequences of this sample code for an identical CDR3. The chain recombines TRBV18 with TRBJ2-7; D is unclear. Deletions cut 3 bases from V and 2 bases from J, with 5 bases between. The CDR3 has 12 residues. Per the germline V gene, CDR1 is KGHSH and CDR2 is LQKENI. The CDR3 loop is CASSPDTYEQYV. CDR3 coding DNA: TGTGCCAGCTCACCCGACACCTACGAGCAGTACGTC.

V gene TRBV6-1 combines with J gene TRBJ2-6; D might be TRBD1 (6 bases). V was trimmed by 0 bases and J by 0 bases, leaving 21 bases between them. This CDR3 is 21 amino acids long. From germline, CDR1 is MNHNS and CDR2 SASEGT. CDR3 protein: CASSEARTDTYTRSGANVLTF. The CDR3 DNA is TGTGCCAGCAGTGAAGCCCGGACAGACACCTATACCCGCTCTGGGGCCAACGTCCTGACTTTC.

The V and J genes are TRBV7-9 and TRBJ1-3; 7 bases align to TRBD1. The CDR3 totals 16 residues. V gave up 5 bases and J gave up 1 base; unmatched junction bases: 8. The V gene's germline CDR1 is SEHNR and CDR2 FQNEAQ (reference sequence). The CDR3 here is CASSPQGRSSGNTIYF. The CDR3, as DNA: TGTGCCAGCAGCCCACAGGGGAGATCGTCTGGAAACACCATATATTTT.

The table lists this clone with a count of one. The V and J genes are TRBV6-1 and TRBJ1-5; TRBD1 might be the D (6 bases). The CDR3 extends over 15 amino acids. V was clipped by 2 bases and J by 1 base, with 9 bases between them. Germline CDR1 is MNHNS and CDR2 is SASEGT. The DNA for the CDR3 is TGTGCCAGCAGTGAAAGAGGGGGAAGCAATCAGCCCCAGCATTTT. Its protein is CASSERGGSNQPQHF.

As regards this clone: An end of the junction does not agree with germline; a read error may underlie this. The rearrangement links TRBV4-1 to TRBJ2-5, with TRBD2 as a possible D gene (6 bases). The CDR3 totals 13 residues. Germline CDR1 MGHRA, CDR2 YSYEKL. The CDR3 region is CASSSREQEAQYF. CDR3 bases: TGCGCCAGCAGCTCCCGGGAGCAAGAGGCCCAGTACTTC.

The chain carries TRBV30 and TRBJ2-1; 14 bases match TRBD2. Trimming at V came to 8 bases and at J to 12 bases, leaving 9 bases not matched to a gene. CDR3 size: 13 residues. Germline loops: CDR1 GTSNPN, CDR2 SVGIG (reference sequence). The CDR3 loop reads CAGGLAGVKGQFF. CDR3 nucleotides: TGTGCCGGGGGACTAGCGGGAGTGAAGGGGCAGTTCTTC.

The chain combines TRBV11-2 with TRBJ2-7; 8 bases align to TRBD2. Germline V CDR1 and CDR2: SGHAT, FQNNGV. J was trimmed by 3 bases and V by 3 bases; bases with no gene match: 7. This CDR3 contains 15 residues. CDR3 in amino acids: CASSFLGGANYEQYV. The CDR3 region has the DNA TGTGCCAGCAGCTTCCTCGGGGGGGCGAACTACGAGCAGTACGTC.

The chain joins TRBV5-1 to TRBJ1-1; D remains unclear. The CDR3 spans 18 residues. Germline V lookup: CDR1 SGHRS, CDR2 YFSETQ. Trimming cost V 2 bases and J 3 bases, with 23 bases left between them. The CDR3 region has the DNA TGCGCCAGCAGCTTTGGTGATGGTTGGGTGGGCAAGGACACTGAAGCTTTCTTT. It encodes CASSFGDGWVGKDTEAFF.

The gene calls are TRBV19 and TRBJ1-4; 10 bases match TRBD1. The junction had 6 bases not matched to a gene; V was cut back by 10 bases and J by 7 bases. The germline V gene encodes CDR1 LNHDA and CDR2 SQIVND (reference sequence). CDR3 length equals 13 residues. This chain's CDR3 is CATQDRGFEKLFF. The CDR3 DNA sequence: TGTGCCACCCAGGACAGGGGGTTTGAAAAACTGTTTTTT. Using reference TRBV19 and TRBJ1-4 for the parts outside the CDR3, the full variable domain is DGGITQSPKYLFRKEGQNVTLSCEQNLNHDAMYWYRQDPGQGLRLIYYSQIVNDFQKGDIAEGYSVSREKKESFPLTVTSAQKNPTAFYLCATQDRGFEKLFFGSGTQLSVL.

Only one count was recorded for this clone. The V and J genes are TRBV18 and TRBJ2-7; D is perhaps TRBD2 (7 bases). Germline CDR1 is KGHSH and CDR2 is LQKENI. The ends were cut back, 3 bases at V and 2 bases at J, with 20 bases in the middle. The CDR3 runs to 17 residues. The CDR3 DNA is TGTGCCAGCTCACCGTCGACAGGTATAGGGAGGGCCTACGAGCAGTACGTC. This translates into CASSPSTGIGRAYEQYV.

V usage is TRBV5-1 and J usage is TRBJ2-2; D remains unclear. The CDR3 extends over 13 amino acids. With 7 bases removed from V and 5 bases from J, the gap between germline ends came to 12 bases. Germline V CDR1 and CDR2: SGHRS, YFSETQ. The CDR3 DNA sequence: TGCGCCAGCGGCCTGGGTCCTACCGGGGAGCTGTTTTTT. Translating it yields CASGLGPTGELFF.

The chain uses TRBV27 and TRBJ1-1; D unresolved. Germline CDR1 reads MNHEY; CDR2 reads SMNVEV (reference sequence). Trimming stripped 2 bases from V and 4 bases from J, with 8 bases between. The CDR3 length is 13 residues. The CDR3 DNA sequence: TGTGCCAGCAGTTTACTCACGAGCACTGAAGCTTTCTTT. Its protein is CASSLLTSTEAFF.

The chain employs TRBV5-6 and TRBJ2-3; 10 nucleotides agree with TRBD2. The CDR3 is 16 residues long. Germline CDR1 SGHDT, CDR2 YYEEEE. Germline trimming cut 4 bases from V and 6 bases from J; bases unmatched to any gene: 11. The CDR3 nucleotides are TGTGCCAGCAGCCCCCTGCGAGCGGGAGGGCTGGATACGCAGTATTTT. It encodes CASSPLRAGGLDTQYF.